A selection of T cell receptor beta chains follows, all from one sample in a study of Ad26.COV2.S vaccination and SARS-CoV-2 variants. The table came from immunoSEQ multiplex PCR; TCRdb's copy has only in-frame clones and leaves some out. The top ten hold just under 7.5% of the sample, which has about 400,000 clones, under 90% seen once. This sample comprised peripheral blood, obtained in a trial of Ad26.COV2.S vaccine versus placebo. These receptors came from a person between 18 and 65 years old who received the Ad26.COV2.S COVID-19 vaccine or a placebo. Both conserved end residues are trimmed from each CDR3. Fields, in order: J gene, V gene, CDR3 protein.

J: TRBJ2-3
V: TRBV6-2/TRBV6-3
CDR3: ASSYPRPSFTDTQY

J: TRBJ1-1
V: TRBV5-1
CDR3: ASSERDFNTEAF

J: TRBJ2-2
V: TRBV9
CDR3: ASSVESDRWTGELF

J: TRBJ2-1
V: TRBV29-1
CDR3: SAKTSGSGNEQF

J: TRBJ1-5
V: TRBV6-5
CDR3: ATWGRGRNQPQH

J: TRBJ2-1
V: TRBV5-1
CDR3: ASSLAGFSYNEQF

J: TRBJ2-4
V: TRBV5-4
CDR3: ASSQGRGHEY

J: TRBJ1-4
V: TRBV7-9
CDR3: ASSLENEEKLF

J: TRBJ1-2
V: TRBV7-9
CDR3: ASSPITEWGFNYGYT

J: TRBJ1-1
V: TRBV5-6
CDR3: ASSRRDRPEAF

J: TRBJ2-7
V: TRBV6-5
CDR3: ASSQGQGRWEQY

J: TRBJ1-2
V: TRBV6-5
CDR3: ASSLNYGYT

J: TRBJ2-3
V: TRBV6-5
CDR3: ASSYFSGSGTDTQY

J: TRBJ1-2
V: TRBV27
CDR3: ASTFLSGGGGYT

J: TRBJ1-3
V: TRBV11-1
CDR3: ASSFTTGSGNTIY

J: TRBJ2-5
V: TRBV3-1/TRBV3-2
CDR3: ASSQQGGQETQY

J: TRBJ2-7
V: TRBV5-1
CDR3: ASSLERAYEQY

J: TRBJ2-7
V: TRBV5-5
CDR3: ASSFNNYEQY

J: TRBJ1-2
V: TRBV28
CDR3: ASSPRTGYRLFGYT

J: TRBJ2-7
V: TRBV19
CDR3: ASSPGLANHEQY

J: TRBJ2-7
V: TRBV11-3
CDR3: ASSLRGIGSMEQY

J: TRBJ1-3
V: TRBV4-3
CDR3: ASSRGGGNTIY

J: TRBJ2-5
V: TRBV2
CDR3: ASSEFGLAETQY

J: TRBJ2-1
V: TRBV19
CDR3: ASSTLVARMKQF

J: TRBJ2-7
V: TRBV19
CDR3: ASSIVGSSYEQY

J: TRBJ2-5
V: TRBV6-6
CDR3: ASSPGEETQY

J: TRBJ1-5
V: TRBV19
CDR3: ASNPIGSSNQPQH

J: TRBJ2-7
V: TRBV10-1
CDR3: ASSDIAEPAYEQY

J: TRBJ2-1
V: TRBV5-4
CDR3: ASSPELGLAGGRNEQF

J: TRBJ2-3
V: TRBV6-4
CDR3: ASSDSISPDTQY

J: TRBJ1-1
V: TRBV5-1
CDR3: ASSLGGQMNTEAF

J: TRBJ2-1
V: TRBV24-1
CDR3: ATSGESRGTNEQF

J: TRBJ2-7
V: TRBV4-2
CDR3: ASSQALTPDSYYEQY

J: TRBJ2-2
V: TRBV6-4
CDR3: ASSERGGTGELF

J: TRBJ1-2
V: TRBV29-1
CDR3: SGHRGGEGNYGYT

J: TRBJ2-2
V: TRBV19
CDR3: ASRQGASTGELF

J: TRBJ1-1
V: TRBV7-3
CDR3: ASSPGLMNTEAF

J: TRBJ2-3
V: TRBV7-2
CDR3: ASSSFEPGGPDTQY

J: TRBJ2-3
V: TRBV18
CDR3: ASSSEGRFLTDTQY

J: TRBJ2-2
V: TRBV19
CDR3: ATQWAGNTGELF

J: TRBJ2-1
V: TRBV2
CDR3: ASTRQGETNEQF

J: TRBJ2-1
V: TRBV5-6
CDR3: ASSFPGTGAKNEQF

J: TRBJ2-1
V: TRBV18
CDR3: ASSAPSGRGVNEQF

J: TRBJ2-4
V: TRBV4-1
CDR3: ASSQDIGTGGAKNIQY

J: TRBJ2-1
V: TRBV7-9
CDR3: ASSMGGKDEQF

J: TRBJ1-3
V: TRBV5-1
CDR3: ASSFGGFSGNTIY

J: TRBJ2-5
V: TRBV15
CDR3: ATSTLDGRQETQY

J: TRBJ2-1
V: TRBV2
CDR3: ASRFIARSYNEQF

J: TRBJ2-3
V: TRBV29-1
CDR3: SAAGGSTDTQY

J: TRBJ1-5
V: TRBV2
CDR3: ASRTGGGSNQPQH

J: TRBJ1-3
V: TRBV3-1/TRBV3-2
CDR3: ASSQDPGVGNTIY

J: TRBJ1-5
V: TRBV4-2
CDR3: ASSRGGGLGQPQH

J: TRBJ1-3
V: TRBV12-3/TRBV12-4
CDR3: ASTTFSGNTIY